These 18 T cell receptor beta chains were sequenced from one sample in a study of blood T cells in healthy people across ages. It was with a sample-barcoded 5' primer and a J-beta primer mix that a second PCR of about 6 to 11 cycles was run. TCRdb re-analysed the 5' RACE reads in MiXCR, keeping a single row per CDR3 protein. The sample consists of 550,000 to 600,000 distinct CDR3 sequences, under 55% of them appearing once. Sequencing was carried out using blood. These receptor sequences come from an elderly man in good health.

V and J are TRBV24-1 and TRBJ2-1; 9 bases are shared with TRBD1. The CDR3 totals 15 residues. Trimming cost V 5 bases and J 6 bases; bases outside gene matches: 7. Germline CDR1 KGHDR, CDR2 SFDVKD. CDR3 amino acids: CATSVAGQGSNEQFF. As DNA, the CDR3 is TGTGCCACCAGTGTGGCGGGACAGGGAAGCAATGAGCAGTTCTTC.

The rearrangement joins TRBV5-1 to TRBJ2-1; D possibly uses TRBD1 or TRBD2 (6 bases each). CDR3 length: 12 amino acids. Per germline, CDR1 SGHRS and CDR2 YFSETQ. The ends were cut back, 0 bases at V and 14 bases at J, with 12 bases in the middle. The CDR3 spells CASSLDREAKFF. The CDR3 coding sequence is TGCGCCAGCAGCTTGGACAGGGAGGCTAAGTTCTTC. The whole variable domain, filled in from reference TRBV5-1 and TRBJ2-1, reads KAGVTQTPRYLIKTRGQQVTLSCSPISGHRSVSWYQQTPGQGLQFLFEYFSETQRNKGNFPGRFSGRQFSNSRSEMNVSTLELGDSALYLCASSLDREAKFFGPGTRLTVL.

V gene TRBV7-6 combines with J gene TRBJ2-7; 11 positions agree with TRBD1. Germline lookup yields CDR1 SGHVS and CDR2 FNYEAQ. The trim removed 4 bases at V and 5 bases at J, leaving 7 bases unmatched. The CDR3 is made up of 15 amino acids. CDR3 amino acids: CASSSGTGGFDEQYF. In DNA, the CDR3 is TGTGCCAGCAGCTCCGGGACAGGGGGTTTCGACGAGCAGTACTTC.

The chain recombines TRBV29-1 with TRBJ1-2; the D is unclear. The CDR3 consists of 12 residues. V dropped 2 bases and J dropped 6 bases, with 10 bases sitting between them. Looked up from germline, CDR1 is SQVTM and CDR2 is ANQGSEA. The CDR3 here is CSVERQIDGYTF. CDR3 nucleotides: TGCAGCGTTGAACGGCAGATAGATGGCTACACCTTC.

As for this clonotype: Possible read error: a much larger clone is one base away. The chain combines TRBV6-5 with TRBJ1-1, with D possibly TRBD1 on 5 matching bases. The CDR3 has 14 residues. Trimming stripped 0 bases from V and 10 bases from J, with 15 bases between. Per germline, CDR1 MNHEY and CDR2 SVGAGI. CDR3 region: CASSYSILGTRAFF. CDR3 DNA sequence: TGTGCCAGCAGTTACTCGATTTTGGGGACTAGAGCTTTCTTT.

Concerning this clonotype itself: Being one base from a much bigger clone, this may be a read error. The chain is built from TRBV6-5 and TRBJ1-6, with 12 bases that match TRBD1. The germline V gene has CDR1 MNHEY and CDR2 SVGAGI. The CDR3 is made up of 14 amino acids. Losses at the gene ends were 8 bases for V and 11 bases for J; bases not matched to a gene: 7. CDR3 bases: TGTGCCAGCTGGCAGGGACAGGGGGCCCCACCCCTCCACTTT. Protein sequence: CASWQGQGAPPLHF.

This clonotype was seen a handful of times. The chain carries TRBV28 and TRBJ2-7; TRBD2 matches 9 bases. The length of the CDR3 is 14 residues. CDR1 and CDR2 (germline): MDHEN, SYDVKM. Trimming cost V 7 bases and J 2 bases; bases outside gene matches: 6. CDR3 loop: CASTGPSGAYEQYF. CDR3 sequence (DNA): TGTGCCAGCACGGGGCCTAGCGGGGCCTACGAGCAGTACTTC.

This clonotype was seen ten or more times. The rearrangement joins TRBV6-6 to TRBJ1-5; the D is unclear. The CDR3 has 13 residues. In germline, CDR1 is MNHNY, CDR2 SVGAGI (reference sequence). Trimming stripped 5 bases from V and 7 bases from J, with 12 bases between. The CDR3 nucleotides read TGTGCCAGCAGTGACGGGTTCGGGCAGCCCCAGCATTTT. Its protein product is CASSDGFGQPQHF.

In the case of this clonotype: Sequence at one end of the junction differs from germline and may be a read error. CDR3 sequence reads: CAGSELGKNIQYF. In DNA form, the CDR3 reads TGTGCCGGCAGCGAGCTTGGAAAAAACATTCAGTACTTC. This rearrangement joins TRBV7-9 to TRBJ2-4; no reliable D call. The germline V gene encodes CDR1 SEHNR and CDR2 FQNEAQ (reference sequence). The CDR3 length is 13 residues.

The chain uses TRBV20-1 and TRBJ2-1, with 9 bases fitting TRBD2. The CDR3 extends over 16 amino acids. The germline gives CDR1 DFQATT, CDR2 SNEGSKA (reference sequence). V lost 3 bases and J lost 9; bases outside the gene matches: 15. Written as DNA, the CDR3 is TGCAGTGCTAGGCCTGGGACTAGCTCTAGGAGGGCTGAGCAGTTCTTC. This translates into CSARPGTSSRRAEQFF.

This chain links TRBV7-2 with TRBJ2-3; 10 nucleotides line up with TRBD2. CDR1 and CDR2 from the germline V gene are SGHTA and FQGNSA. V shed 5 bases, J shed 2 bases, and the junction held 4 bases outside the gene matches. The CDR3 totals 15 residues. In DNA form, the CDR3 reads TGTGCCAGCAGCAAACTAGCGGGGAACACAGATACGCAGTATTTT. Protein: CASSKLAGNTDTQYF.

As for this clonotype: A much more abundant neighbour one base away suggests this may be a read error. The chain uses TRBV7-9 and TRBJ2-6; 9 positions match TRBD1. From germline, CDR1 is SEHNR and CDR2 FQNEAQ (reference sequence). This CDR3 region has 18 residues. CDR3 nucleotide sequence: TGTGTCAGCAGCACCGGGACAGGGAGGTTCTCTGGGGCCAACGTCCTGACTTTC. Its protein is CVSSTGTGRFSGANVLTF.

The rearrangement links TRBV28 to TRBJ2-5; D is ambiguous. Germline V CDR1 and CDR2: MDHEN, SYDVKM. V was clipped by 5 bases and J by 5 bases, with 15 bases between them. This CDR3 is 14 amino acids long. The CDR3 DNA reads TGTGCCAGCAGTGCCCTCCTCAAAGTGGAGACCCAGTACTTC. Its translation is CASSALLKVETQYF.

This chain links TRBV29-1 with TRBJ2-7, with 10 bases matching TRBD1. Germline V gene lookup returns CDR1 SQVTM and CDR2 ANQGSEA. CDR3 length: 12 amino acids. The ends lost 5 bases at V and 4 bases at J; junction bases unmatched: 2. The CDR3 loop is CSVRGQGYEQYF. CDR3 nucleotides: TGCAGCGTTCGGGGACAGGGGTACGAGCAGTACTTC.

This clonotype turned up a few times. This rearrangement joins TRBV5-1 to TRBJ2-3; a weak D match, TRBD2 (5 bases). V was shortened by 6 bases and J by 2 bases, with 13 bases between the two germline ends. The germline V gene has CDR1 SGHRS and CDR2 YFSETQ. The CDR3 totals 14 residues. For the CDR3, the DNA is TGCGCCAGCACCGGACTTTCCGCCACAGATACGCAGTATTTT. Amino acid sequence: CASTGLSATDTQYF. The full variable domain, with the rest looked up from reference TRBV5-1 and TRBJ2-3, is KAGVTQTPRYLIKTRGQQVTLSCSPISGHRSVSWYQQTPGQGLQFLFEYFSETQRNKGNFPGRFSGRQFSNSRSEMNVSTLELGDSALYLCASTGLSATDTQYFGPGTRLTVL.

This chain connects TRBV12-3 or TRBV12-4 to TRBJ2-7, with D maybe TRBD2 (5 bases). This CDR3 is built from 16 residues. V lost 4 bases and J 0 bases, leaving 16 bases between the germline ends. In nucleotides, the CDR3 is TGTGCCAGCAGTTCCTTCGGGCTAGCCCGCTCCTACGAGCAGTACTTC. Encoded protein: CASSSFGLARSYEQYF.

This sequence joins TRBV7-2 and TRBJ1-4; D not certain. The V end lost 1 base, the J end lost 2 bases, and 11 bases lay between the germline ends. The CDR3 loop spans 16 amino acids. Germline-derived CDR1 and CDR2 are SGHTA and FQGNSA. CDR3 in amino acids: CASSLGVGATNEKLFF. In nucleotides, the CDR3 is TGTGCCAGCAGCTTAGGGGTTGGAGCCACTAATGAAAAACTGTTTTTT.

V gene TRBV18 combines with J gene TRBJ2-1; TRBD2 might be the D (5 bases). This CDR3 region has 17 residues. Trimming removed 0 bases from V and 2 bases from J, with 14 bases in between. The V gene's germline CDR1 is KGHSH and CDR2 LQKENI. The CDR3 reads CASSPPVRRMPYNEQFF. CDR3 bases: TGTGCCAGCTCACCACCGGTACGGAGGATGCCCTACAATGAGCAGTTCTTC.